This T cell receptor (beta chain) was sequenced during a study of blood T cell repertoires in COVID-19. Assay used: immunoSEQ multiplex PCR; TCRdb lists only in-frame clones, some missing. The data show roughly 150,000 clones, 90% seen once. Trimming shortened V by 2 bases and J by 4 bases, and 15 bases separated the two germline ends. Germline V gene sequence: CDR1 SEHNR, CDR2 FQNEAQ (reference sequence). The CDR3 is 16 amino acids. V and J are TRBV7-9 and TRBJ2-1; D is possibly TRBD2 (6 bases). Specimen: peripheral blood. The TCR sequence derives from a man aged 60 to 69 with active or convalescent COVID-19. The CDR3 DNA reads TGTGCCAGCAGCTTAAAGCCGGGGGTCACTTACAATGAGCAGTTCTTC. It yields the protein CASSLKPGVTYNEQFF.